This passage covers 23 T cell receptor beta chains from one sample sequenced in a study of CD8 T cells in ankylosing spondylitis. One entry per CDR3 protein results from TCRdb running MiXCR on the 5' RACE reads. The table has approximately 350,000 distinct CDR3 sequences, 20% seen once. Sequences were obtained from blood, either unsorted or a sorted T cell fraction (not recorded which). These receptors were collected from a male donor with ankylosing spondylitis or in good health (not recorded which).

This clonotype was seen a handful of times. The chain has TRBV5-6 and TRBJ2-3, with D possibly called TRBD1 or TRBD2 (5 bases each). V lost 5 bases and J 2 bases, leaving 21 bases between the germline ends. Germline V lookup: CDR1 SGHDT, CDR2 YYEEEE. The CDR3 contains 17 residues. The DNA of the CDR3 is TGTGCCAGCAGTCCGCTGGGGGAAGGGGCCTCCACAGATACGCAGTATTTT. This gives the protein CASSPLGEGASTDTQYF.

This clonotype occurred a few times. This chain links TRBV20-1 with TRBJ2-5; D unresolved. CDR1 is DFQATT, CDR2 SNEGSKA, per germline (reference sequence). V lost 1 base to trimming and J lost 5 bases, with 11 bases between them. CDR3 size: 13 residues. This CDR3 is CSARGSLSETQYF. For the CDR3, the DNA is TGCAGTGCTAGAGGATCTTTATCCGAGACCCAGTACTTC.

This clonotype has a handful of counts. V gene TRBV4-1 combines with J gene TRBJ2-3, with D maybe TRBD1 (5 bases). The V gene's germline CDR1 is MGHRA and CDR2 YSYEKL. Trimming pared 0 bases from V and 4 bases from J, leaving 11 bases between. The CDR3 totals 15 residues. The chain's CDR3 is CASSQEERGADTQYF. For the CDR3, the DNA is TGCGCCAGCAGCCAAGAAGAAAGGGGTGCAGATACGCAGTATTTT.

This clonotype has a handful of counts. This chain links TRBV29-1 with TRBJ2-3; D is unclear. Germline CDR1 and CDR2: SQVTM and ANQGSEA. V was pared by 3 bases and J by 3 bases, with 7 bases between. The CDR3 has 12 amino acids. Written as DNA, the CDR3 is TGCAGCGTTGAGATCGATACAGATACGCAGTATTTT. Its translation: CSVEIDTDTQYF.

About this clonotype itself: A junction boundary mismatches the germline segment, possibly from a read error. The CDR3 coding sequence is TGTGCCAGCAGGGAGAACGCTGAAGCTTTCTTT. Residues: CASRENAEAFF. This chain connects TRBV6-5 to TRBJ1-1; no firm D call. Germline V gives CDR1 MNHEY, CDR2 SVGAGI. The CDR3 contains 11 residues.

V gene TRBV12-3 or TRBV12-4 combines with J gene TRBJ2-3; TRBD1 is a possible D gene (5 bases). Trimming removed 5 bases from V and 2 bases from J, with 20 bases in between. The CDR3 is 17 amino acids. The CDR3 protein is CASSTLPTGALTDTQYF. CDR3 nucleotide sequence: TGTGCCAGCAGTACATTGCCCACTGGGGCCCTCACAGATACGCAGTATTTT.

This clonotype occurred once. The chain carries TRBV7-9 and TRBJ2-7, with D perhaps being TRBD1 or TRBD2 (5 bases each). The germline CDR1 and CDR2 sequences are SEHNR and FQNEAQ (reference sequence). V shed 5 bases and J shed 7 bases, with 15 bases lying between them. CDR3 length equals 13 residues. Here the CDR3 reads CASSHIGAWEQYF. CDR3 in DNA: TGTGCCAGCAGCCACATCGGGGCTTGGGAGCAGTACTTC.

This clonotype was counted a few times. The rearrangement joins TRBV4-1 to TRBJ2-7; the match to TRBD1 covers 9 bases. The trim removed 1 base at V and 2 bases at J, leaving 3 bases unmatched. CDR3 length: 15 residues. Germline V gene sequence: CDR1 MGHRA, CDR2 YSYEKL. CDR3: CASSQARTGAYEQYF. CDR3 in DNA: TGCGCCAGCAGCCAAGCGAGGACAGGGGCCTACGAGCAGTACTTC.

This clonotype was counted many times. This chain's CDR3 is CASRGYQETQYF. In nucleotides, the CDR3 is TGTGCCAGCCGGGGGTACCAAGAGACCCAGTACTTC. V and J are TRBV11-2 and TRBJ2-5; tentative D call: TRBD2 (6 bases). Germline CDR1 and CDR2: SGHAT and FQNNGV. The CDR3 is 12 residues long. V lost 8 bases to trimming and J lost 0 bases, with 7 bases between them.

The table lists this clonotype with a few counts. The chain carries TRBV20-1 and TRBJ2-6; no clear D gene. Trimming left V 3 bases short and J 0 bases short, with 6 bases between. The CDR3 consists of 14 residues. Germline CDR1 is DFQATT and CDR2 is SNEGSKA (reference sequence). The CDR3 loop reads CSAREYSGANVLTF. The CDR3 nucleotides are TGCAGTGCTAGGGAATACTCTGGGGCCAACGTCCTGACTTTC.

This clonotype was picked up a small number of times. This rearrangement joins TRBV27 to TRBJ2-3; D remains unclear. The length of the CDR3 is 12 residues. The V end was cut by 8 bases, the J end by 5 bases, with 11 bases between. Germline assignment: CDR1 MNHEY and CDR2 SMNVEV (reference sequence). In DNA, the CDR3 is TGTGCCAGCGCCCCGGATGAAGATACGCAGTATTTT. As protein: CASAPDEDTQYF.

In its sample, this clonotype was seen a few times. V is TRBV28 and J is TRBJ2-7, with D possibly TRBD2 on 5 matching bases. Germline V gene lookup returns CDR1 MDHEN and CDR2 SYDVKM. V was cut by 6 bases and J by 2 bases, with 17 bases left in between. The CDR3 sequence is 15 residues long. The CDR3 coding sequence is TGTGCCAGCAGCATACCTGGGGAGATAACCTACGAGCAGTACTTC. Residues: CASSIPGEITYEQYF.

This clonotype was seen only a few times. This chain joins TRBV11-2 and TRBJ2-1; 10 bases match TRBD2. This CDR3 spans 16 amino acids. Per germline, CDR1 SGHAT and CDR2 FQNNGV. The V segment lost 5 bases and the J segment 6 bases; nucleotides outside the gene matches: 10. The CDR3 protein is CASSNSPLAGVNEQFF. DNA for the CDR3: TGTGCCAGCAGCAATAGTCCCCTAGCGGGGGTCAATGAGCAGTTCTTC.

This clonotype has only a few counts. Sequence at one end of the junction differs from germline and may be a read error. The CDR3 sequence: CASSIAGWGEKLFF. In nucleotides, the CDR3 is TGTGCCAGCAGTATAGCGGGGTGGGGTGAAAAACTGTTTTTT. The rearrangement links TRBV12-3 or TRBV12-4 to TRBJ1-4; D not certain. CDR3 size: 14 residues.

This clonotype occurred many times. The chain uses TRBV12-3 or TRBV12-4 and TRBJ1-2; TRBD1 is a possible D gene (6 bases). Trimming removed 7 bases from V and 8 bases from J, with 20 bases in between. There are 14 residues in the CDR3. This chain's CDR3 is CASTLVGAPEGYTF. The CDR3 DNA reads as TGTGCCAGCACCCTGGTGGGGGCTCCGGAAGGCTACACCTTC.

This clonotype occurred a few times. The CDR3 spells CASYIIGTPYEQYF. The CDR3 DNA is TGTGCCAGCTATATTATCGGGACCCCCTACGAGCAGTACTTC. This chain links TRBV2 with TRBJ2-7; TRBD1 or TRBD2 may be the D gene (5 bases each). The CDR3 length is 14 residues. Trimming stripped 8 bases from V and 2 bases from J, with 16 bases between. From germline, CDR1 is SNHLY and CDR2 FYNNEI.

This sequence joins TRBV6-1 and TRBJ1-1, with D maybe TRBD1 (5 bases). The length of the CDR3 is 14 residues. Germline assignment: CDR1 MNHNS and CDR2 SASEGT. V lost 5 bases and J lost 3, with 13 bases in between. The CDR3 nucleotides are TGTGCCAGCAGTATCACCCAGGGACACACTGAAGCTTTCTTT. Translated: CASSITQGHTEAFF.

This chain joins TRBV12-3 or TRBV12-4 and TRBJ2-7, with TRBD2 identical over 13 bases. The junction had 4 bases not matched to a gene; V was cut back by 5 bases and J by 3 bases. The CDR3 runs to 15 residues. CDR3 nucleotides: TGTGCCAGCAGTGCGACTAGCGGGGGGTTCTACGAGCAGTACTTC. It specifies CASSATSGGFYEQYF.

The CDR3 DNA sequence: TGTGCCAGCAGTTCCGGGACGCACTCCTACGAGCAGTACTTC. Translating gives CASSSGTHSYEQYF. This chain links TRBV12-3 or TRBV12-4 with TRBJ2-7; the D gene could be TRBD1 or TRBD2 (5 bases each). CDR3 size: 14 residues. With 4 bases removed from V and 0 bases from J, the gap between germline ends came to 10 bases.

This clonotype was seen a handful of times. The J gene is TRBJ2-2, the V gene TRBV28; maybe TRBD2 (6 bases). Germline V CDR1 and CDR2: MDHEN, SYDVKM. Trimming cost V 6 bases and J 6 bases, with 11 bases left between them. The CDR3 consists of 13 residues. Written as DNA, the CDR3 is TGTGCCAGCAGCCCACTAGCTTCCGGGGAGCTGTTTTTT. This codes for CASSPLASGELFF.

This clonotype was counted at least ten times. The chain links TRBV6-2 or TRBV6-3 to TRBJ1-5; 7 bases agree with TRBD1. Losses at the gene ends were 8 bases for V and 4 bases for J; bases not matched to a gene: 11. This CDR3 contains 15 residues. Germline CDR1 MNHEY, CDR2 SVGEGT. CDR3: CASVRRGLGNQPQHF. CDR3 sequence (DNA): TGTGCCAGCGTAAGAAGGGGGCTGGGAAATCAGCCCCAGCATTTT.

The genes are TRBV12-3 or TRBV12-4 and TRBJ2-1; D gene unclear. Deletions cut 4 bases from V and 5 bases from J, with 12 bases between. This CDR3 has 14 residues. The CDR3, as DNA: TGTGCCAGCAGTTATACCCCGGCAAACAATGAGCAGTTCTTC. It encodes CASSYTPANNEQFF.

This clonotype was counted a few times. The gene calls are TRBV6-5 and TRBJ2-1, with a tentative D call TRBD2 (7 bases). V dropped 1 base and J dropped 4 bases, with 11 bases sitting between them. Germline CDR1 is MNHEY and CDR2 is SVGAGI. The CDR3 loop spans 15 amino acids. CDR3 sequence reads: CASSYLGGHYNEQFF. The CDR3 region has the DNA TGTGCCAGCAGTTACTTGGGGGGGCATTACAATGAGCAGTTCTTC.